The sample holds a few counts of the clone carrying this T cell receptor beta chain. TCRdb keeps only in-frame clones here, not all; method: immunoSEQ multiplex PCR. The sample shows roughly 61,000 clones, about 81% of them seen only once. This sample is drawn from a study of OX40 agonist ivuxolimab in advanced cancers. Across the study: Every 2 weeks, ivuxolimab was infused into the patients intravenously at between 0.01 and 10 mg/kg. Cancers in dose escalation were hepatocellular, melanoma, renal cell and head and neck.

The CDR3 length is 15 residues. Trimming at V came to 2 bases and at J to 3 bases, leaving 5 bases not matched to a gene. Germline V gene lookup returns CDR1 MNHNY and CDR2 SVGAGI (reference sequence). The rearrangement links TRBV6-6 to TRBJ1-2; the match to TRBD1 covers 8 bases. The TCR originated in an adult with an advanced solid tumor such as melanoma, head and neck, liver or kidney cancer. Sample: CD4+ or CD8+ T cells sorted from blood, taken in a trial of the OX40 agonist ivuxolimab. DNA for the CDR3: TGTGCCAGCAGTTACCGCCCGACAGGGGACTATGGCTACACCTTC. It encodes CASSYRPTGDYGYTF.